Following are 4 T cell receptor beta chains from one sample sequenced in a study of regulatory dendritic cells for organ transplantation. This table comes from immunoSEQ multiplex PCR, and its TCRdb copy is limited to in-frame clones, with some not included. Counted here are under 35,000 clones, 85% to 90% occurring once; the ten biggest clones make up approximately 0.059%. Sequencing was done on a sample of naive CD4+ T cells from blood. Documented subset: CD45RA+ naive T cells. All receptors come from a human donor in good health.

DNA of the CDR3: TGTGCCAGCAGCGTAGTGACAGATACGCAGTATTTT. It encodes CASSVVTDTQYF. The chain employs TRBV9 and TRBJ2-3; D unclear. Per germline, CDR1 SGDLS and CDR2 YYNGEE. The CDR3 is 12 residues long. V lost 0 bases and J 3 bases, leaving 2 bases between the germline ends.

The gene calls are TRBV11-2 and TRBJ2-1; D possibly corresponds to TRBD2 (6 bases). V was trimmed by 1 base and J by 4 bases, leaving 20 bases between them. The CDR3 extends over 18 amino acids. CDR1 and CDR2 (germline): SGHAT, FQNNGV. CDR3 sequence (DNA): TGTGCCAGCAGCTTAGGAGGCGGTCGGACTATCAAATACAATGAGCAGTTCTTC. This sequence encodes CASSLGGGRTIKYNEQFF.

This rearrangement joins TRBV30 to TRBJ1-1, with D uncertain. Germline-derived CDR1 and CDR2 are GTSNPN and SVGIG (reference sequence). The CDR3 is 12 residues long. V lost 4 bases to trimming and J lost 0 bases, with 6 bases between them. CDR3 nucleotides: TGTGCCTGGAAACAGATGAACACTGAAGCTTTCTTT. Amino acids: CAWKQMNTEAFF.

The chain joins TRBV19 to TRBJ2-6; 8 nucleotides agree with TRBD1. The CDR3 is made up of 19 amino acids. Germline CDR1 reads LNHDA; CDR2 reads SQIVND (reference sequence). The V and J ends lost 4 bases and 2 bases, in that order; junction bases with no gene match: 13. In nucleotides, the CDR3 is TGTGCCAGTAGTACTCGGACAGGGCTCCTATATACTGGGGCCAACGTCCTGACTTTC. This codes for CASSTRTGLLYTGANVLTF.